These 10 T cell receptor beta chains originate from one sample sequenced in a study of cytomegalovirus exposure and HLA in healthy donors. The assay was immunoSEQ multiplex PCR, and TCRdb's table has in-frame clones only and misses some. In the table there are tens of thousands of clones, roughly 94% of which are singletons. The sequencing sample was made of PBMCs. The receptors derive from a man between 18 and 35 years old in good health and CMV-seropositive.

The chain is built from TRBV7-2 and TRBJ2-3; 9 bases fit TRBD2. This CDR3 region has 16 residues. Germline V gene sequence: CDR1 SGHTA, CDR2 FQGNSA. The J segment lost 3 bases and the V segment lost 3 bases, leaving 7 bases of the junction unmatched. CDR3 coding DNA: TGTGCCAGCAGCTTGGAAGGTAGCGGGGGAACAGATACGCAGTATTTT. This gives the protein CASSLEGSGGTDTQYF.

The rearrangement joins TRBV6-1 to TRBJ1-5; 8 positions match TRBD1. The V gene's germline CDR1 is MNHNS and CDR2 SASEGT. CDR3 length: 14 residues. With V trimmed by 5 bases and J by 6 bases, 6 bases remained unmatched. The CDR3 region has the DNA TGTGCCAGCAGTCCAGGGGGCGAAAGTCAGCCCCAGCATTTT. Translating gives CASSPGGESQPQHF.

DNA for the CDR3: TGTGCCAGCAGCTTAGGGGGCGGGGAGATCTATGGCTACACCTTC. Amino acid sequence: CASSLGGGEIYGYTF. This chain connects TRBV11-2 to TRBJ1-2, with TRBD1 as a possible D gene (5 bases). Trimming shortened V by 1 base and J by 4 bases, and 13 bases separated the two germline ends. Germline V gene data show CDR1 as SGHAT and CDR2 as FQNNGV. There are 15 residues in the CDR3.

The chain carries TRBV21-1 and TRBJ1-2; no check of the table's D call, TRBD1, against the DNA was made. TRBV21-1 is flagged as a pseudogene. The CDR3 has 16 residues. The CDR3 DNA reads TGTGCCAGCAGCAAAGCGCTTACGGGACAGACCTATGGCTACACCTTC. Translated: CASSKALTGQTYGYTF.

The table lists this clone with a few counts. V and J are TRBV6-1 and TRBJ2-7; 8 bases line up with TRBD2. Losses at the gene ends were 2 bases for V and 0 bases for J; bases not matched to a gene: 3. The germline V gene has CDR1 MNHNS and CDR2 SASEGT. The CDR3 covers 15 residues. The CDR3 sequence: CASSERSGSSYEQYF. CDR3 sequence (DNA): TGTGCCAGCAGTGAAAGGAGCGGGAGCTCCTACGAGCAGTACTTC.

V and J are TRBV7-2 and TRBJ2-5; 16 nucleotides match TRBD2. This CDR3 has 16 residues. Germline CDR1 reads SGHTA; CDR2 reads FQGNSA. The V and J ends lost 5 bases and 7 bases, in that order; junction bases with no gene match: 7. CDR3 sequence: CASSQGLAGGVGTQYF. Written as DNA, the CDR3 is TGTGCCAGCAGCCAGGGACTAGCGGGGGGGGTCGGGACCCAGTACTTC.

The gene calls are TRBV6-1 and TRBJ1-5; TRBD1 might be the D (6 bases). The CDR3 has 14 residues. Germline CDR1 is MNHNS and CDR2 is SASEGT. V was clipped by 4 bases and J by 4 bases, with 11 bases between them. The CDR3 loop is CASSGRQANQPQHF. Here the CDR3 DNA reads TGTGCCAGCAGTGGTCGACAGGCAAATCAGCCCCAGCATTTT.

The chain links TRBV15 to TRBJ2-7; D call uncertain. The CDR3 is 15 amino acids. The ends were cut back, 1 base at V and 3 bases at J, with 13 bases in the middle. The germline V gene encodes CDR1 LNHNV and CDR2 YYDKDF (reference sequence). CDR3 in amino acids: CATSRGSLLGYEQYF. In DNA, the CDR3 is TGTGCCACCAGCAGAGGTTCCCTACTCGGCTACGAGCAGTACTTC.

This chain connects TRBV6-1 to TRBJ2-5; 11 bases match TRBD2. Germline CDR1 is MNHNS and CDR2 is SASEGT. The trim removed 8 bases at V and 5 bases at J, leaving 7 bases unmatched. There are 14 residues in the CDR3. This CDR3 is CASRSGGGGETQYF. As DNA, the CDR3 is TGTGCCAGCCGTAGCGGGGGGGGAGGGGAGACCCAGTACTTC.

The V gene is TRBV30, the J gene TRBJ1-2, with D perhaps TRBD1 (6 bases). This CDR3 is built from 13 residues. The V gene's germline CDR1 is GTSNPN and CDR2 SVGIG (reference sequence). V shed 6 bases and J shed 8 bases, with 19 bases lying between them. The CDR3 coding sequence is TGTGCCTGTCCGCCGGGACAATTGGGGGGCTACACCTTC. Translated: CACPPGQLGGYTF.